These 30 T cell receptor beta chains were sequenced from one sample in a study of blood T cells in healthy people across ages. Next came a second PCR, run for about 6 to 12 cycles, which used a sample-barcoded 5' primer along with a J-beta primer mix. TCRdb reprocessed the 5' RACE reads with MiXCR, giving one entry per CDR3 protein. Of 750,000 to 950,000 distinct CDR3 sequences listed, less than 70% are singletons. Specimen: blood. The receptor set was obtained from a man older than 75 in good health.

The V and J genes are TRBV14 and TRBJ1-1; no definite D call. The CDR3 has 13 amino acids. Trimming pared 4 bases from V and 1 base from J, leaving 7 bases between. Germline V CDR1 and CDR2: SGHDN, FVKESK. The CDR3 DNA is TGTGCCAGCAGCCGCCACGGGAACACTGAAGCTTTCTTT. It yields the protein CASSRHGNTEAFF.

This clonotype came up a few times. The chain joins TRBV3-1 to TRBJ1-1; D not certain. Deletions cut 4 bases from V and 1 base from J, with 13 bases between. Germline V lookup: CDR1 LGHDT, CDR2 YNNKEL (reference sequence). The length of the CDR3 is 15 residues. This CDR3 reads CASSRTQMGNTEAFF. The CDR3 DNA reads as TGTGCCAGCAGCCGGACCCAGATGGGGAACACTGAAGCTTTCTTT.

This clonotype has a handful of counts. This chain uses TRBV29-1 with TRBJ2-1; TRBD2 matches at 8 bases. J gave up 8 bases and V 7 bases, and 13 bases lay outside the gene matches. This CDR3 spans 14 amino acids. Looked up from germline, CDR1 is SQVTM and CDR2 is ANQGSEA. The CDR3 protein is CSAEGLAGGDEQFF. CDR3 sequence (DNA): TGCAGCGCCGAAGGTCTAGCGGGTGGCGATGAGCAGTTCTTC.

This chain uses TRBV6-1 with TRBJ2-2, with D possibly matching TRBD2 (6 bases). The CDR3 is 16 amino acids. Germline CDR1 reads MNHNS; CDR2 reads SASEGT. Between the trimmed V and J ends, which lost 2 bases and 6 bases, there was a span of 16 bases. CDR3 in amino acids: CASSEPGESDAGELFF. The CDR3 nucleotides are TGTGCCAGCAGTGAACCGGGGGAGTCGGACGCCGGGGAGCTGTTTTTT.

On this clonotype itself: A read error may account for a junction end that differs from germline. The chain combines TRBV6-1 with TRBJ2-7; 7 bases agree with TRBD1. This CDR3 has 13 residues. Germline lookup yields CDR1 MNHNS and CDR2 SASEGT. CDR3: CASREGQVHEQYF. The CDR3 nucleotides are TGTGCCAGCAGAGAAGGACAGGTACATGAGCAGTACTTC.

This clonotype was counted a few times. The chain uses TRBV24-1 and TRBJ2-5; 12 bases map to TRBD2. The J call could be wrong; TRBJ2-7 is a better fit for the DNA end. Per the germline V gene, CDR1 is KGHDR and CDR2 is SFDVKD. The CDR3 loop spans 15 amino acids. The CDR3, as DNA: TGTGCCACCAGTGCGGCTAGCGGGAGGGTCGTCGAGCAGTACTTC. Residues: CATSAASGRVVEQYF.

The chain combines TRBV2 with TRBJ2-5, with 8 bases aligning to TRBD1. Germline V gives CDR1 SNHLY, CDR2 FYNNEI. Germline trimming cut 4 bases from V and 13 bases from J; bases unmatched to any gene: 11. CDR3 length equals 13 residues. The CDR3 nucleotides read TGTGCCAGCAGTGCGAACCTGGACAGGGTGGTGTACTTC. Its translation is CASSANLDRVVYF.

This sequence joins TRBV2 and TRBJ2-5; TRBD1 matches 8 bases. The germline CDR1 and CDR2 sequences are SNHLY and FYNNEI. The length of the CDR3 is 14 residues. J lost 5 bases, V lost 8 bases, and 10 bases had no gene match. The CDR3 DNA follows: TGTGCCAGCGCGAAAACGACAGGGGATGAGACCCAGTACTTC. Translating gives CASAKTTGDETQYF.

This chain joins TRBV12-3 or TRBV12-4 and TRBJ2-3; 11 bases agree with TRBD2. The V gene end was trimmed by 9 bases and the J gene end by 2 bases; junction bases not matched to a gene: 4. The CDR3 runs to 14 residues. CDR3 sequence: CASGTSGLTDTQYF. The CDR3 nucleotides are TGTGCCAGTGGGACTAGCGGTCTCACAGATACGCAGTATTTT.

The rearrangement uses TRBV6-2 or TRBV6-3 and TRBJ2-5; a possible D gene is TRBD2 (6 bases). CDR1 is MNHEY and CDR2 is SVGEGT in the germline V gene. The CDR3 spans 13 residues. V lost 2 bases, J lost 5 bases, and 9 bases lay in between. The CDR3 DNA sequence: TGTGCCAGCAGTTACGGGGGGATGGAGACCCAGTACTTC. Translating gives CASSYGGMETQYF.

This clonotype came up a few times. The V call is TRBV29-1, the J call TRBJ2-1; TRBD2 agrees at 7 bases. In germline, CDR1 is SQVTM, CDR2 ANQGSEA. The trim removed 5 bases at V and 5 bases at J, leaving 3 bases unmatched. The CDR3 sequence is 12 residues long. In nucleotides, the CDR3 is TGCAGCGTTCCCGGGACTAACAATGAGCAGTTCTTC. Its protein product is CSVPGTNNEQFF.

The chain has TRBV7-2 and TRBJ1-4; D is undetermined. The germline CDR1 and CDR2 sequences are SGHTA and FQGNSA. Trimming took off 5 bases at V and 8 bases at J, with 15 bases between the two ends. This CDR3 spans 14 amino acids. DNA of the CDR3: TGTGCCAGCAGCCAAGGGTTGGCGCGAGAAAAACTGTTTTTT. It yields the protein CASSQGLAREKLFF.

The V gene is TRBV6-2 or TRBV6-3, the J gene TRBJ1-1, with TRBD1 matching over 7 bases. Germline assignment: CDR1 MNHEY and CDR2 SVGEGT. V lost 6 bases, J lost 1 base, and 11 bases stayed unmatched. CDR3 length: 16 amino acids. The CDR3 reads CASSSGTAFPNTEAFF. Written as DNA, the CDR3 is TGTGCCAGCAGCTCCGGGACAGCCTTTCCGAACACTGAAGCTTTCTTT.

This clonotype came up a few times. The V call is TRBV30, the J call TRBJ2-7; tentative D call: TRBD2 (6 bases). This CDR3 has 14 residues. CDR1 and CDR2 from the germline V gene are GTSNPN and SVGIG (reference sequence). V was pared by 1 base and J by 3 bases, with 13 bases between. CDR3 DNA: TGTGCCTGGAGTGCGGGAGCGGCCCTCTACGAGCAGTACTTC. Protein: CAWSAGAALYEQYF.

CDR3 sequence: CSARKTGDVQETQYF. CDR3 DNA sequence: TGCAGTGCAAGAAAAACAGGGGACGTTCAAGAGACCCAGTACTTC. The V call is TRBV20-1, the J call TRBJ2-5, with TRBD1 matching over 7 bases. Germline V gene data show CDR1 as DFQATT and CDR2 as SNEGSKA (reference sequence). Trimming removed 6 bases from V and 2 bases from J; junction bases left unmatched: 12. The CDR3 has 15 amino acids.

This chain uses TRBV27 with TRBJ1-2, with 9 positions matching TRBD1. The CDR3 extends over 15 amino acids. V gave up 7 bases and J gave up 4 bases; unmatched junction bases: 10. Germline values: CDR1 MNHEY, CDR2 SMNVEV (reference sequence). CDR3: CASTTNRGQGYGYTF. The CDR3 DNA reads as TGTGCCAGCACCACGAACAGGGGGCAGGGCTATGGCTACACCTTC.

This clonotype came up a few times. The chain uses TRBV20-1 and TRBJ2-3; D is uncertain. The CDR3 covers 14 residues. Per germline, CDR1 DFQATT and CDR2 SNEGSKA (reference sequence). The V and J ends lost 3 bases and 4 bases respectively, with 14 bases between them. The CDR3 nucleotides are TGCAGTGCTAGTAGCTACCCCAACGCAGATACGCAGTATTTT. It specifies CSASSYPNADTQYF.

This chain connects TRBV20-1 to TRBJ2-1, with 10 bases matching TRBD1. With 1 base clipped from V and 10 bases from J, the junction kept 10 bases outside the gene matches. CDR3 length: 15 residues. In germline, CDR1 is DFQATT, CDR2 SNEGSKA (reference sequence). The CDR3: CSARGWTGGWGEQFF. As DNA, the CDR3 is TGCAGTGCTAGAGGATGGACAGGGGGATGGGGAGAGCAGTTCTTC.

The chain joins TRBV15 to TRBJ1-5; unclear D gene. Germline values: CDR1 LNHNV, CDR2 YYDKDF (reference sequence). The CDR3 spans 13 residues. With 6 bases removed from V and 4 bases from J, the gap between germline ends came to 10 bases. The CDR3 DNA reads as TGTGCCACCAGGCGAGATACGAATCAGCCCCAGCATTTT. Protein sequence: CATRRDTNQPQHF.

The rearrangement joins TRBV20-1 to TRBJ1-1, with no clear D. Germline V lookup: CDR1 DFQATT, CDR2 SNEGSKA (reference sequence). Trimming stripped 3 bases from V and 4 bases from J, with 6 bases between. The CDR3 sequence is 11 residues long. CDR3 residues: CSASPVTEAFF. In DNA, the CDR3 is TGCAGTGCTAGCCCCGTCACTGAAGCTTTCTTT.

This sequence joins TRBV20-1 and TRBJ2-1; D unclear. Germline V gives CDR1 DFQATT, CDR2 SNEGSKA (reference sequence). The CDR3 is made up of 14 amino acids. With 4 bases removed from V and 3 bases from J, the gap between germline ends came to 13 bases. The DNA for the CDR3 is TGCAGTGCTATGGGCGGAAGCCTCTACAATGAGCAGTTCTTC. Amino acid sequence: CSAMGGSLYNEQFF.

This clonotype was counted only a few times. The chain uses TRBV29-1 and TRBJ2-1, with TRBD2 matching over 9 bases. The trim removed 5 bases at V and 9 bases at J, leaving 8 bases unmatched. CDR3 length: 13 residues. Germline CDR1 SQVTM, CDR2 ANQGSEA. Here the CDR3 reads CSVCGRAAPEQFF. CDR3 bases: TGCAGCGTTTGCGGGAGGGCCGCCCCTGAGCAGTTCTTC.

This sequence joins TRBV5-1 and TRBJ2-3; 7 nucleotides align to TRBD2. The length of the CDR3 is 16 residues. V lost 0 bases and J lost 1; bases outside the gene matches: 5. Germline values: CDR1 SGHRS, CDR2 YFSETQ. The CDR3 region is CASSLGTSAGTDTQYF. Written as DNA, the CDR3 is TGCGCCAGCAGCTTGGGAACTAGCGCCGGCACAGATACGCAGTATTTT.

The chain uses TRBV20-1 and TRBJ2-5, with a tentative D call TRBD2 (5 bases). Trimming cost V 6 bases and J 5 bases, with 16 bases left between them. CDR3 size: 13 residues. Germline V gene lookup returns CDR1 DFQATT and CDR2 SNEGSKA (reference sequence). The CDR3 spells CSAQRPGSETQYF. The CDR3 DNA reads TGCAGTGCCCAACGGCCGGGGTCGGAGACCCAGTACTTC.

CDR3 in amino acids: CASSLRPASYEQYF. DNA of the CDR3: TGCGCCAGCAGCTTGCGGCCAGCCTCCTACGAGCAGTACTTC. This chain uses TRBV5-1 with TRBJ2-7, with D uncertain. The V and J ends lost 1 base and 0 bases respectively, with 8 bases between them. The germline CDR1 and CDR2 sequences are SGHRS and YFSETQ. CDR3 size: 14 residues.

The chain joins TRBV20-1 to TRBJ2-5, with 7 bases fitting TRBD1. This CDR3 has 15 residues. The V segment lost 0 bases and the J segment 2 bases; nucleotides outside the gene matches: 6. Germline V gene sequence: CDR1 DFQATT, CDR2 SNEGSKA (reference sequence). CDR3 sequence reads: CSARDGTVPQETQYF. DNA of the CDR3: TGCAGTGCTAGAGATGGGACAGTACCGCAAGAGACCCAGTACTTC.

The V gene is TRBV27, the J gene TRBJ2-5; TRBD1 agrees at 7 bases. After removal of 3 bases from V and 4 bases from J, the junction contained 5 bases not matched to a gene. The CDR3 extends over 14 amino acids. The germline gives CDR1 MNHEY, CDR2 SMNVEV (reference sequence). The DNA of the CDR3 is TGTGCCAGCAGTTTGGGGACAGCTGGAGAGACCCAGTACTTC. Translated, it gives CASSLGTAGETQYF.

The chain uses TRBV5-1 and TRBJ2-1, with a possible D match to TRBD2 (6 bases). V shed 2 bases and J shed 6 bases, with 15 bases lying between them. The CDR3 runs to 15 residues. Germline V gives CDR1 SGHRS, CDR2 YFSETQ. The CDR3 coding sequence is TGCGCCAGCAGCTTAACGCGGGACTGGGTCAATGAGCAGTTCTTC. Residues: CASSLTRDWVNEQFF.

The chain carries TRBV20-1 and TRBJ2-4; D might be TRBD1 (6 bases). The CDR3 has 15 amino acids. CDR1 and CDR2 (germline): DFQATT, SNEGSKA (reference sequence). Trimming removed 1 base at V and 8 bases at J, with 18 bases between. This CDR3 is CSARASGTTADIQYF. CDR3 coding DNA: TGCAGTGCTAGAGCCTCCGGGACAACGGCGGACATTCAGTACTTC.

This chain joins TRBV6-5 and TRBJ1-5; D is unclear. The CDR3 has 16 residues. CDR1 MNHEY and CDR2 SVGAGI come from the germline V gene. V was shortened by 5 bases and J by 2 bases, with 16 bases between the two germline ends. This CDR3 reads CASSPTHDRGNQPQHF. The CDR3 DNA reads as TGTGCCAGCAGTCCTACACATGATAGGGGCAATCAGCCCCAGCATTTT.